Sequencing of this TCR beta chain was carried out in a study of beta chain features in type 1 diabetes. Overall study results and limits: Still unanswered here is whether HLA type influences TCRB rearrangement.

Note on this clone: The antigen is undetermined.

The investigators reverse transcribed all of the isolated RNA, so they sequenced expressed TCRB transcripts. The average output of naive, central memory and regulatory T cell samples was about 3.57 million reads. This table comes from immunoSEQ multiplex PCR, and its TCRdb copy is limited to in-frame clones, with some not included. The sample records 200,000 to 300,000 clones, over 65% being singletons. The germline gives CDR1 KGHSH, CDR2 LQKENI. The V end lost 6 bases, the J end lost 8 bases, and 19 bases lay between the germline ends. The CDR3 has 14 residues. J is TRBJ1-2 and V is TRBV18; no definite D call. This clonotype was obtained from a young man in good health. The source material was naive CD4+ T cells from blood. The DNA for the CDR3 is TGTGCCAGCTCCCTGGACCTGACATTCGGAGGCTACACCTTC. Amino acid sequence: CASSLDLTFGGYTF.